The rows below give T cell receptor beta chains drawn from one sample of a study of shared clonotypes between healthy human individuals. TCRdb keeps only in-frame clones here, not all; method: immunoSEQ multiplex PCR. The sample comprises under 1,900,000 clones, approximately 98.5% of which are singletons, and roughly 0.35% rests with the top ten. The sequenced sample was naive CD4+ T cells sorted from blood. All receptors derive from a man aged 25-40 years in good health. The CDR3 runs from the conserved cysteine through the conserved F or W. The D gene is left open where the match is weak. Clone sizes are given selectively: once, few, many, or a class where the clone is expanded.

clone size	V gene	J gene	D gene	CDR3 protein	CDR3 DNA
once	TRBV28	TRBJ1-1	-	CASSFGHRNTEAFF	TGTGCCAGCAGTTTTGGCCATAGGAACACTGAAGCTTTCTTT
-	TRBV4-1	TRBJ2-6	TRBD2	CASSQDLAGAGGANVLTF	TGCGCCAGCAGCCAAGATCTAGCGGGAGCTGGCGGGGCCAACGTCCTGACTTTC
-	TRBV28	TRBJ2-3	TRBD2	CASSLLGTSGSGDTQYF	TGTGCCAGCAGTTTACTGGGGACTAGCGGGAGTGGAGATACGCAGTATTTT
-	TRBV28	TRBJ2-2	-	CASSLSPGELFF	TGTGCCAGCAGTTTATCCCCCGGGGAGCTGTTTTTT
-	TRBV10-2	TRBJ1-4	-	CASSPGNEKLFF	TGCGCCAGCAGTCCAGGGAATGAAAAACTGTTTTTT
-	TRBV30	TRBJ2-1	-	CAWSPRTFNEQFF	TGTGCCTGGAGTCCGAGGACCTTCAATGAGCAGTTCTTC
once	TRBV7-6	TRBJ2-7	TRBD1	CASSTQGALHEQYF	TGTGCCAGCAGCACGCAGGGGGCTTTACACGAGCAGTACTTC
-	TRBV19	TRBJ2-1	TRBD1	CASSRAGGKNEQFF	TGTGCCAGTAGTAGGGCAGGGGGCAAAAATGAGCAGTTCTTC
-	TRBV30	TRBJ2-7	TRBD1	CAWDRGPTYEQYF	TGTGCCTGGGACAGGGGGCCGACCTACGAGCAGTACTTC
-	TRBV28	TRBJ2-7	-	CASSPRGEQYF	TGTGCCAGCAGTCCACGGGGGGAGCAGTACTTC
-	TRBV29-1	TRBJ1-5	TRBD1	CSVLEGGTGNQPQHF	TGCAGCGTCCTTGAGGGGGGGACAGGGAATCAGCCCCAGCATTTT
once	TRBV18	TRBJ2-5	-	CASSPLRADSQETQYF	TGTGCCAGCTCACCTCTACGTGCGGACTCCCAAGAGACCCAGTACTTC
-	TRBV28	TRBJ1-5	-	CASSRWEGNQPQHF	TGTGCCAGCAGTCGATGGGAGGGCAATCAGCCCCAGCATTTT
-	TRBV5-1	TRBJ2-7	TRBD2	CASSSGLVYEQYF	TGCGCCAGCAGCTCCGGACTAGTCTACGAGCAGTACTTC
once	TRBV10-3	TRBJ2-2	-	CAIRDPNTGELFF	TGTGCCATCAGAGACCCTAACACCGGGGAGCTGTTTTTT
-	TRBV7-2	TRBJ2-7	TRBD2	CASSSYATSGSPYEQYF	TGTGCCAGCAGCTCCTACGCGACTAGCGGGAGCCCCTACGAGCAGTACTTC
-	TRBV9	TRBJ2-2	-	CASSVAARATGELFF	TGTGCCAGCAGCGTAGCAGCCAGGGCCACCGGGGAGCTGTTTTTT
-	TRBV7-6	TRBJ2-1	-	CASSPRTNEQFF	TGTGCCAGCAGCCCAAGGACCAATGAGCAGTTCTTC
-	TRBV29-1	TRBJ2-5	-	CRCYGETQYF	TGCAGATGTTACGGGGAGACCCAGTACTTC
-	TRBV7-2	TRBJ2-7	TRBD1	CASSQTGQVSEQYF	TGTGCCAGCAGTCAAACGGGACAGGTGAGCGAGCAGTACTTC
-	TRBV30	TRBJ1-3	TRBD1	CAWGWDRRSSGNTIYF	TGTGCCTGGGGGTGGGACAGGCGATCGTCTGGAAACACCATATATTTT
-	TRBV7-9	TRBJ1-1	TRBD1	CASSSRQGAPSGTEAFF	TGTGCCAGCAGCTCCAGACAGGGGGCGCCTTCGGGCACTGAAGCTTTCTTT
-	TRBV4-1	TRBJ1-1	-	CASSQTPVSEAFF	TGCGCCAGCAGCCAAACCCCTGTCAGTGAAGCTTTCTTT
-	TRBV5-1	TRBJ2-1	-	CASSLSLTGASGEFF	TGCGCCAGCAGCTTGTCGTTAACAGGGGCGTCGGGGGAGTTCTTC
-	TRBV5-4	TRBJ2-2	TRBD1	CASSIQGAVTGELFF	TGTGCCAGCAGCATACAGGGGGCGGTAACCGGGGAGCTGTTTTTT
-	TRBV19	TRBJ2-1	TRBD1	CASSSDRGLGSGDNEQFF	TGTGCCAGTAGTTCGGACAGGGGGCTTGGTAGCGGGGACAATGAGCAGTTCTTC
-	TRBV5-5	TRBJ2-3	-	CASSMPGQIDTQYF	TGTGCCAGCAGCATGCCGGGACAAATAGATACGCAGTATTTT
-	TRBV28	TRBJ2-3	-	CASSLGKRGIDTQYF	TGTGCCAGCAGTTTAGGGAAAAGGGGGATAGATACGCAGTATTTT
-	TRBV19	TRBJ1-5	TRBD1	CASRSGTGDGQPQHF	TGTGCCAGTAGATCCGGGACAGGGGATGGTCAGCCCCAGCATTTT
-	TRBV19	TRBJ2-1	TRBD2	CASSIGTSGNEQFF	TGTGCCAGTAGTATAGGGACTAGCGGCAATGAGCAGTTCTTC
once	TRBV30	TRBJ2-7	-	CAWNRLGEQYF	TGTGCCTGGAATCGGCTGGGCGAGCAGTACTTC
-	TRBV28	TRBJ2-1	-	CASSPGLTPYNEQFF	TGTGCCAGCAGCCCCGGACTCACTCCTTACAATGAGCAGTTCTTC
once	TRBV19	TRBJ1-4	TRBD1	CASRSRGRDEKLFF	TGTGCCAGTAGGAGCAGGGGGCGCGATGAAAAACTGTTTTTT
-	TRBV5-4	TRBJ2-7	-	CASSRTANEQYF	TGTGCCAGCTCTAGGACAGCCAACGAGCAGTACTTC
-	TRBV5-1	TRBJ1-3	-	CASSLVAGQGNTIYF	TGCGCCAGCAGCTTGGTAGCAGGGCAAGGAAACACCATATATTTT
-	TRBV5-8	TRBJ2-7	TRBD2	CASSLLRTSGSYEQYF	TGTGCCAGCAGCCTCCTGCGGACTAGCGGGAGTTACGAGCAGTACTTC
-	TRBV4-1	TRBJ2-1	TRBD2	CASSPTAGGAFVQFF	TGCGCCAGCAGCCCGACAGCGGGAGGGGCGTTCGTGCAGTTCTTC
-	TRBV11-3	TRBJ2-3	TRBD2	CASSLGGTRTDTQYF	TGTGCCAGCAGCTTAGGAGGGACTAGAACAGATACGCAGTATTTT
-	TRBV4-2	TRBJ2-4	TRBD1	CASSRTGTENIQYF	TGTGCCAGCAGCCGAACCGGGACAGAAAACATTCAGTACTTC
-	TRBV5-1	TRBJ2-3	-	CASSLVGSSTDTQYF	TGCGCCAGCAGCTTAGTGGGATCTAGCACAGATACGCAGTATTTT
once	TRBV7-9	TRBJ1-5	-	CASSSGFNQPQHF	TGTGCCAGCAGCTCAGGTTTCAATCAGCCCCAGCATTTT
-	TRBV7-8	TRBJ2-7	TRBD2	CASSPFSQREFEQYF	TGTGCCAGCAGCCCTTTTTCCCAGCGGGAGTTCGAGCAGTACTTC
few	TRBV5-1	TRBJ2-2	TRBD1	CASSLGQGAGELFF	TGCGCCAGCAGCTTGGGACAGGGGGCCGGGGAGCTGTTTTTT
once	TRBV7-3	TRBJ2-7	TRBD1	CASSRSGQPMYEQYF	TGTGCCAGCAGCCGGTCGGGACAGCCGATGTACGAGCAGTACTTC
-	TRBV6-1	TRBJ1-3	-	CASSAGGGGNTIYF	TGTGCCAGCAGTGCGGGCGGCGGAGGAAACACCATATATTTT
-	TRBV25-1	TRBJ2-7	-	CASSESGSSYEQYF	TGTGCCAGCAGTGAGTCAGGGAGCAGCTACGAGCAGTACTTC
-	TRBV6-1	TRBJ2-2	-	CATQQGPNTGELFF	TGTGCCACCCAACAGGGTCCGAACACCGGGGAGCTGTTTTTT
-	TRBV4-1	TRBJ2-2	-	CASSQDRSGSGELFF	TGCGCCAGCAGCCAAGATAGGAGCGGCTCCGGGGAGCTGTTTTTT
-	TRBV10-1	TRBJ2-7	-	CASSEGQDYEQYF	TGCGCCAGCAGTGAAGGTCAGGACTACGAGCAGTACTTC
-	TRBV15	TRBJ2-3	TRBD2	CATSRTSPGADTQYF	TGTGCCACCAGTCGGACTAGCCCAGGCGCAGATACGCAGTATTTT